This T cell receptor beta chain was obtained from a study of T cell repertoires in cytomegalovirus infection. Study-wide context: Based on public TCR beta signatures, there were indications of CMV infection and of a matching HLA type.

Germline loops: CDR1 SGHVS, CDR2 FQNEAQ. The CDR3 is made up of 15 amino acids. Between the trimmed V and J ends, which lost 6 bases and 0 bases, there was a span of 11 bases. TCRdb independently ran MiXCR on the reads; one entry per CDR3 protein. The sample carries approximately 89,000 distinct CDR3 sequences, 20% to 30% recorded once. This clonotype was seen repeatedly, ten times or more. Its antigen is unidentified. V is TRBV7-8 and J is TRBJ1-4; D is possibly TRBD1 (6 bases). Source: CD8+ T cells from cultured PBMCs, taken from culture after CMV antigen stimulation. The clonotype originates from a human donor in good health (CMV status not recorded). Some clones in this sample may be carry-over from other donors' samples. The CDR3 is CASRQGVATNEKLFF. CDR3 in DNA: TGTGCCAGCAGACAGGGAGTTGCAACTAATGAAAAACTGTTTTTT.